This T cell receptor (beta chain) was documented in a study of shared clonotypes between healthy human individuals. As to this clone: Its specificity is unknown. Within the sample, other DNA sequences also encode this same CDR3.

Each subset's genomic DNA was shared equally among a number of immunoSEQ plates. In the original workflow: Junction-only sequences produced by ImmunoSEQ had no quality scores, so filtering differed. Clones were read by immunoSEQ multiplex PCR, and TCRdb kept only the in-frame ones, dropping some. V and J calls and clone size are as listed in that table; D and trimming were resolved from the DNA. The top ten hold approximately 12% of the sample, which has more than 450,000 clones, 70% to 80% seen once. Points from the study as a whole: Read depth was anticipated to influence clonotype sharing among donors.

V lost 2 bases, J lost 2 bases, and 6 bases lay in between. The CDR3 totals 13 residues. CDR1 is MNHNY, CDR2 SVGAGI, per germline (reference sequence). Recent acute infections and vaccinations were absent in the healthy HIV-negative adult donors. The V gene is TRBV6-6, the J gene TRBJ1-1; D is uncertain. The clonotype was recovered from a woman in her forties in good health. Some clones in this sample may be carry-over from other donors' samples. Material for sequencing was PBMCs. In DNA, the CDR3 is TGTGCCAGCAGTTACGCAGGCAACACTGAAGCTTTCTTT. It is translated as CASSYAGNTEAFF.